This passage covers 14 T cell receptor beta chains from one sample sequenced in a study of read filtering for tumor transcriptome and immune sequencing. From approximately 430 ng of RNA, a library with molecular barcoded alpha/delta and beta/gamma adaptors was made. MiXCR, run by TCRdb on the reads, gives a single entry per CDR3 protein. The data hold some 130,000 distinct CDR3 sequences, with roughly 13% observed a single time. Sequencing was done on a sample of a population of CD138-negative cells sorted from bone marrow. The origin of the receptors is a donor aged 40 or over with multiple myeloma.

In this sample, this clonotype turned up a few times. A much larger clone differs from this one at a single base, so this may be a read error. The CDR3, as DNA: TGTGCCAGCAGTTACTCCGAGACCTACAGTGAGCAGTTCTTC. This encodes CASSYSETYSEQFF. The rearrangement links TRBV6-5 to TRBJ2-1, with D unclear. The CDR3 spans 14 residues. Germline V CDR1 and CDR2: MNHEY, SVGAGI.

This clonotype appeared many times. The chain couples TRBV29-1 to TRBJ1-1; tentatively, D is TRBD1 (5 bases). Germline CDR1 is SQVTM and CDR2 is ANQGSEA. The CDR3 covers 14 residues. Trimming shortened V by 7 bases and J by 7 bases, and 22 bases separated the two germline ends. The DNA of the CDR3 is TGCAGCGCTACGAGAACCGGGACCCCTAGTGAAGCTTTCTTT. Encoded protein: CSATRTGTPSEAFF. Full variable domain (outside the CDR3, taken from reference TRBV29-1 and TRBJ1-1): SAVISQKPSRDICQRGTSLTIQCQVDSQVTMMFWYRQQPGQSLTLIATANQGSEATYESGFVIDKFPISRPNLTFSTLTVSNMSPEDSSIYLCSATRTGTPSEAFFGQGTRLTVV.

This clonotype was seen at least ten times. The DNA of the CDR3 is TGCAGTGCTAGGAACCTGTTAGCGGGATCTAGCACAGATACGCAGTATTTT. This encodes CSARNLLAGSSTDTQYF. The chain employs TRBV20-1 and TRBJ2-3; 8 nucleotides align to TRBD2. There are 17 residues in the CDR3. The V and J ends lost 3 bases and 0 bases, in that order; junction bases with no gene match: 11. Germline V gives CDR1 DFQATT, CDR2 SNEGSKA (reference sequence).

This clonotype was picked up many times. This chain uses TRBV11-3 with TRBJ2-5; D is uncertain. V lost 1 base, J lost 3 bases, and 12 bases lay in between. There are 15 residues in the CDR3. Germline V CDR1 and CDR2: SGHNT, YENEEA. The CDR3 spells CASSLGGNGEETQYF. CDR3 DNA sequence: TGTGCCAGCAGCTTAGGTGGGAATGGCGAAGAGACCCAGTACTTC.

Only a few counts were recorded for this clonotype. Just one base apart from a much larger clone, this may be a read error. The chain is built from TRBV2 and TRBJ2-1; D might be TRBD2 (6 bases). CDR1 and CDR2 from the germline V gene are SNHLY and FYNNEI. Trimming pared 0 bases from V and 3 bases from J, leaving 12 bases between. The CDR3 totals 16 residues. The CDR3 nucleotides are TGTGCCAGCAGTGAAGCGCCAACGGGACTCTACAATGAGCAGTTCTTC. Amino acid sequence: CASSEAPTGLYNEQFF.

This clonotype appeared many times. The chain employs TRBV5-1 and TRBJ2-1; 10 bases are a match to TRBD1. CDR1 SGHRS and CDR2 YFSETQ come from the germline V gene. The CDR3 is made up of 16 amino acids. Trimming cost V 4 bases and J 9 bases; bases outside gene matches: 13. As DNA, the CDR3 is TGCGCCAGCAGCCCAGCGGGACAGGGGTTTGAAGGTGAGCAGTTCTTC. Translating gives CASSPAGQGFEGEQFF.

This clonotype was recorded many times. V usage is TRBV29-1 and J usage is TRBJ2-7; 9 nucleotides match TRBD1. J was trimmed by 7 bases and V by 2 bases; bases with no gene match: 9. The CDR3 totals 14 residues. Germline V gene sequence: CDR1 SQVTM, CDR2 ANQGSEA. For the CDR3, the DNA is TGCAGCGTTGAAAAAGGACAGGGGTCGTGGGAGCAGTACTTC. Protein product: CSVEKGQGSWEQYF.

The sample holds many counts of this clonotype. The chain joins TRBV7-3 to TRBJ2-1, with 12 bases lining up with TRBD2. J lost 0 bases, V lost 5 bases, and 2 bases had no gene match. The CDR3 has 16 amino acids. The germline CDR1 and CDR2 sequences are SGHTA and FQGTGA. The DNA for the CDR3 is TGTGCCAGCAGCAAGGGACTAGCGGGCTCCTACAATGAGCAGTTCTTC. Protein: CASSKGLAGSYNEQFF.

Concerning this clonotype: Without the conserved terminal phenylalanine or tryptophan, this CDR3 likely stems from a read error. The rearrangement joins TRBV7-9 to TRBJ2-1, with D perhaps TRBD2 (5 bases). Germline loops: CDR1 SEHNR, CDR2 FQNEAQ (reference sequence). This CDR3 is built from 12 residues. The CDR3 DNA reads as TGTGCCACCTCGAGGGCTAACAATGGGCAGTTCGTC. Its protein is CATSRANNGQFV.

This clonotype was seen many times. The chain uses TRBV27 and TRBJ2-3; D not resolved. Germline V gene lookup returns CDR1 MNHEY and CDR2 SMNVEV (reference sequence). Trimming took 2 bases from V and 7 from J, leaving 10 bases between them. The CDR3 is made up of 13 amino acids. The CDR3 sequence is CASSLDRSHTQYF. In nucleotides, the CDR3 is TGTGCCAGCAGTTTAGATAGGTCGCATACGCAGTATTTT.

Only a few counts were recorded for this clonotype. The CDR3 bases are TGTGCCAGCAGCTTAGGATATGGGACTAGCGGGACCTACGAGCAGTACTTC. Amino acid sequence: CASSLGYGTSGTYEQYF. This rearrangement joins TRBV7-9 to TRBJ2-7; 13 positions agree with TRBD2. Germline lookup yields CDR1 SEHNR and CDR2 FQNEAQ (reference sequence). CDR3 size: 17 residues. V shed 1 base, J shed 2 bases, and the junction held 5 bases outside the gene matches.

As for this clonotype: The germline gene is not matched at one end of the junction; a read error may be the cause. The J gene is TRBJ2-2, the V gene TRBV5-1; D possibly matches TRBD1 or TRBD2 (6 bases each). The germline V gene encodes CDR1 SGHRS and CDR2 YFSETQ. The CDR3 spans 14 residues. This CDR3 is CASSLAAAEGGLFF. DNA for the CDR3: TGCGCCAGCAGCTTGGCGGCGGCAGAGGGGGGGCTGTTTTTT.

Comments on this clonotype: A much larger clone differs from this one at a single base, so this may be a read error. The V call is TRBV30, the J call TRBJ1-1, with no clear D. Germline V gene data show CDR1 as GTSNPN and CDR2 as SVGIG (reference sequence). Trimming took off 0 bases at V and 3 bases at J, with 11 bases between the two ends. The CDR3 runs to 14 residues. The CDR3 region is CAWSVQSSDTEAFF. The CDR3 DNA sequence: TGTGCCTGGAGTGTACAAAGCTCTGACACTGAAGCTTTCTTT.

This clonotype was counted at least ten times. The rearrangement joins TRBV20-1 to TRBJ2-3, with D possibly TRBD1 on 5 matching bases. Germline loops: CDR1 DFQATT, CDR2 SNEGSKA (reference sequence). CDR3 length: 15 amino acids. This chain's CDR3 is CSVPLMGQGTDTQYF. Written as DNA, the CDR3 is TGCAGCGTCCCCCTGATGGGGCAGGGAACAGATACGCAGTATTTT.